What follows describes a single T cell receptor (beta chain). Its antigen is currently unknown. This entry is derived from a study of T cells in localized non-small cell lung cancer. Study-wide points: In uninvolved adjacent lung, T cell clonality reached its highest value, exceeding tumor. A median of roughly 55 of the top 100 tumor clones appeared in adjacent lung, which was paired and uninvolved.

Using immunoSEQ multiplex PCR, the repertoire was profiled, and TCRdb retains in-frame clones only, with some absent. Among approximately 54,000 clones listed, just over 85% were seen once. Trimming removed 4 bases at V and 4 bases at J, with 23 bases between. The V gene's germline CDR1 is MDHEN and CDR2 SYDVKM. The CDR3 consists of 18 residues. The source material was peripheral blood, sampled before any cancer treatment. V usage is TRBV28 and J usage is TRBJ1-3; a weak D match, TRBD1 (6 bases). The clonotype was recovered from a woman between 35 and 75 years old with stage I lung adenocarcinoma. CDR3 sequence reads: CASSSFGGSGWGGNTIYF. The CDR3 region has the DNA TGTGCCAGCAGTTCCTTCGGGGGCTCAGGGTGGGGAGGAAACACCATATATTTT. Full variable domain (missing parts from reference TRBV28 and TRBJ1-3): DVKVTQSSRYLVKRTGEKVFLECVQDMDHENMFWYRQDPGLGLRLIYFSYDVKMKEKGDIPEGYSVSREKKERFSLILESASTNQTSMYLCASSSFGGSGWGGNTIYFGEGSWLTVV.